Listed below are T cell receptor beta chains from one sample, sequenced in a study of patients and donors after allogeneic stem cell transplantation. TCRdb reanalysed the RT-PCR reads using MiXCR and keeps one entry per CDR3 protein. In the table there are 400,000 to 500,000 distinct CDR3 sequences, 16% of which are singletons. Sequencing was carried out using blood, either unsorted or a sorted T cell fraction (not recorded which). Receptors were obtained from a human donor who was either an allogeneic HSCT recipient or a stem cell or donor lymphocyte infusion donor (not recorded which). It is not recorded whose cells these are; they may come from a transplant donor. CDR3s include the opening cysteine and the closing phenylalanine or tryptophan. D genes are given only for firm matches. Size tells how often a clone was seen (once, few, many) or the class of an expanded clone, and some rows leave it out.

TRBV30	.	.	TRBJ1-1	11	TGTGCCTGGACCCGTGGCACTGAAGCTTTCTTT	CAWTRGTEAFF
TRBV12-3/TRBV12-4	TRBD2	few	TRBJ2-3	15	TGTGCCAGCAGCGAACTAGCGGGGGAAACAGATACGCAGTATTTT	CASSELAGETDTQYF
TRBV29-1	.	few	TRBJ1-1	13	TGCAGCGTCCGACAGGTAGGGAACACTGAAGCTTTCTTT	CSVRQVGNTEAFF
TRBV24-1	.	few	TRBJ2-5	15	TGTGCCACCAGTGATCCGGGATTAAAGGGGGAGACCCAGTACTTC	CATSDPGLKGETQYF
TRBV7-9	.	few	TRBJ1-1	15	TGTGCCAGCAGCCGAGGACAAGCCAAGAACACTGAAGCTTTCTTT	CASSRGQAKNTEAFF
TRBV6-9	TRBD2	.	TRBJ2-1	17	TGTGCCAGCAGGCCGGGACTAGCGGGAGGTGCCTACAATGAGCAGTTCTTC	CASRPGLAGGAYNEQFF
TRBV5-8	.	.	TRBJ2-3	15	TGTGCCAGCAGCTCCGGACGGACAGCCACAGATACGCAGTATTTT	CASSSGRTATDTQYF
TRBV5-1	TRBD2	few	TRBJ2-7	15	TGCGCCAGCAGCGCGGGACTAGCGGTTTTCTACGAGCAGTACTTC	CASSAGLAVFYEQYF
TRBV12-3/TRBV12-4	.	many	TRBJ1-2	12	TGTGCCAGCAGTTTGGGGCAGGGTGCCTACACCTTC	CASSLGQGAYTF
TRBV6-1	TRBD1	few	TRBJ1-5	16	TGTGCCAGCAGCCCCGGGACAGGGTTGGCCAATCAGCCCCAGCATTTT	CASSPGTGLANQPQHF
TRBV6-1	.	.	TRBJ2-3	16	TGTGCCAGCAGCCCCATTCGGGGGTCGGGCACAGATACGCAGTGTTTT	CASSPIRGSGTDTQCF
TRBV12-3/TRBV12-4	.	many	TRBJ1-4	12	TGTGCCAGCAGTCAGGGGAATGAAAAACTGTTTTTT	CASSQGNEKLFF
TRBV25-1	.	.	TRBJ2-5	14	TGTGCCAGCAGTGACAGATCGGGTCGCGAGACCCAGTACTTC	CASSDRSGRETQYF
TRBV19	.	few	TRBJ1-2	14	TGTGCCAGTAGTCGCGGCCAGGGTACTCGCGGCTACACCTTC	CASSRGQGTRGYTF
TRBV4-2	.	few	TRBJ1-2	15	TGTGCCAGCAGCCAAGGGGCGTTGGACTACTATGGCTACACCTTC	CASSQGALDYYGYTF
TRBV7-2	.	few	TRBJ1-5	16	TGTGCCAGCAGCCGAGGAGCAGGGGAGAGCAATCAGCCCCAGCATTTT	CASSRGAGESNQPQHF
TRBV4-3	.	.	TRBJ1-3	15	TGCGCCAGCACCAACAGCTTATCTCTTGGAAACACCATATATTTT	CASTNSLSLGNTIYF
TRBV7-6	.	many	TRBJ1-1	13	TGTGCCAGCAGCCCCGACTTGAACACTGAAGCTTTCTTT	CASSPDLNTEAFF
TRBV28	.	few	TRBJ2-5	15	TGTGCCAGCAGCCACCCGGACGGTACGTGGGAGACCCAGTACTTC	CASSHPDGTWETQYF
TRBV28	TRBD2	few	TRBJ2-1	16	TGTGCCAGCAGTGGGAAGCGGGAGGGTTCCTACAATGAGCAGTTCTTC	CASSGKREGSYNEQFF
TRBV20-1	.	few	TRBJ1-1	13	TGCAGTGCTAGAGAACGGAGAAACACTGAAGCTTTCTTT	CSARERRNTEAFF
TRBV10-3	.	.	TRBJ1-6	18	TGTGCCATCAGTGAAGTAGGTAGGAAGAGCTCCTATAATTCACCCCTCCACTTT	CAISEVGRKSSYNSPLHF
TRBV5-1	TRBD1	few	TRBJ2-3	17	TGCGCCAGCAGCTTGGTAGCAGGGGGCCGAAGCACAGATACGCAGTATTTT	CASSLVAGGRSTDTQYF
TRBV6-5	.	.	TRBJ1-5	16	TGTGCCAGCAGTTACGGGGCGACAACTACTAATCAGCCCCAGCATTTT	CASSYGATTTNQPQHF
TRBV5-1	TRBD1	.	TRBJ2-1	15	TGCGCCAGCAGCTCCGGACAGGTGATTTACAATGAGCAGTTCTTC	CASSSGQVIYNEQFF
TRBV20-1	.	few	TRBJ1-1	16	TGCAGTGCTAGAGGCTCGTCGGGGTCGAAGAACACTGAAGCTTTCTTT	CSARGSSGSKNTEAFF
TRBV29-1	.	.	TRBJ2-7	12	TGCAGCGTCCGGACAGCGAGCTACGAGCAGTACTTC	CSVRTASYEQYF
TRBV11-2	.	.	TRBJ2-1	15	TGTGCCAGCAGCTCCGTTGCGGGGATCTACAATGAGCAGTTCTTC	CASSSVAGIYNEQFF
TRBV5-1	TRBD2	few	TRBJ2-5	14	TGCGCCAGCAGCTTAAAGGGACTAAGGGAGACCCAGTACTTC	CASSLKGLRETQYF
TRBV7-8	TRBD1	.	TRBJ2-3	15	TGTGCCAGCAGCTCTGAGGGACAGATGGGGTATACGCAGTATTTT	CASSSEGQMGYTQYF
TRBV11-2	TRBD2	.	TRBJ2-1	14	TGTGCCAGCAGCTTAGTGGCGGGAGAGTATGAGCAGTTCTTC	CASSLVAGEYEQFF
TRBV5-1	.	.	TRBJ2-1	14	TGCGCCAGCAGCTTGCAGGTGAAGCGACAGGACCAGTTCTTC	CASSLQVKRQDQFF
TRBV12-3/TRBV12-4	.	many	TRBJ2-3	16	TGTGCCACCATCATGCCCCCCGAGGGTAACACAGATACGCAGTATTTT	CATIMPPEGNTDTQYF
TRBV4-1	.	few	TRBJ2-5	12	TGCGCCAGCAGCCATACACAAGAGACCCAGTACTTC	CASSHTQETQYF
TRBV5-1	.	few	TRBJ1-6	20	TGCGCCAGCAGCCGGTTGGGGGTGACTCTAGGAAGCTCCTATAATTCACCCCTCCACTTT	CASSRLGVTLGSSYNSPLHF
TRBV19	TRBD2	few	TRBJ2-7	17	TGTGCCAGTAGTATAGATCGGTTAACGGGACTAAAATACGAGCAGTACTTC	CASSIDRLTGLKYEQYF
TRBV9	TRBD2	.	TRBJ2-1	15	TGTGCCAGCACCGGTAGCGGGGGCTCCTACAATGAGCAGTTCTTC	CASTGSGGSYNEQFF